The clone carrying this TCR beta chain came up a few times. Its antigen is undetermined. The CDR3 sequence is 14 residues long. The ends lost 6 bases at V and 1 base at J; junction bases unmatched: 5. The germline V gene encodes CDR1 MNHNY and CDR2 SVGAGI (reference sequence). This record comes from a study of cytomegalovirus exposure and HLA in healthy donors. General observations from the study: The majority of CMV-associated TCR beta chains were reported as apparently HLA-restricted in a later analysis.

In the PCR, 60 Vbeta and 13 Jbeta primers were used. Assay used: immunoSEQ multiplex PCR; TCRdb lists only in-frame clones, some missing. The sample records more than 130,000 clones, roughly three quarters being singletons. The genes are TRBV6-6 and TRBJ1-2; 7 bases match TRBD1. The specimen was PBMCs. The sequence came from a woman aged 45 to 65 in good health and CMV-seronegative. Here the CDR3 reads CASRSGQVNYGYTF. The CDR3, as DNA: TGTGCCAGCAGAAGTGGACAGGTTAACTATGGCTACACCTTC.